The present T cell receptor beta chain was sequenced within a study of lymphopenia after photon versus proton radiotherapy. Whole-study results and caveats: Post-nadir TCR diversity decline inversely tracked overall survival among those who died. Oligoclonal CD8+ Temra expansion after nadir drove photon patients' diversity drop. Photon-treated patients lost naive T cells and TCR diversity; proton-treated stayed stable.

The germline V and J ends were trimmed by 4 bases and 5 bases, with 9 bases remaining between them. This CDR3 contains 12 residues. CDR1 ENHRY and CDR2 SYGVKD come from the germline V gene. As to this clone: Antigen: not known.

Assay: immunoSEQ multiplex PCR; the TCRdb copy retains only in-frame clones and omits some. The sample records fewer than 30,000 clones, 90% being singletons. This chain uses TRBV10-3 with TRBJ2-7; possibly TRBD1 or TRBD2 for D (5 bases each). The input for sequencing was peripheral blood, taken from a patient treated with photon-based radiotherapy. This receptor was obtained from a woman aged 45-59 years with cholangiocarcinoma. CDR3 sequence: CAISGVGDEQYF. The CDR3 nucleotides read TGTGCCATCAGTGGTGTGGGGGACGAGCAGTACTTC.